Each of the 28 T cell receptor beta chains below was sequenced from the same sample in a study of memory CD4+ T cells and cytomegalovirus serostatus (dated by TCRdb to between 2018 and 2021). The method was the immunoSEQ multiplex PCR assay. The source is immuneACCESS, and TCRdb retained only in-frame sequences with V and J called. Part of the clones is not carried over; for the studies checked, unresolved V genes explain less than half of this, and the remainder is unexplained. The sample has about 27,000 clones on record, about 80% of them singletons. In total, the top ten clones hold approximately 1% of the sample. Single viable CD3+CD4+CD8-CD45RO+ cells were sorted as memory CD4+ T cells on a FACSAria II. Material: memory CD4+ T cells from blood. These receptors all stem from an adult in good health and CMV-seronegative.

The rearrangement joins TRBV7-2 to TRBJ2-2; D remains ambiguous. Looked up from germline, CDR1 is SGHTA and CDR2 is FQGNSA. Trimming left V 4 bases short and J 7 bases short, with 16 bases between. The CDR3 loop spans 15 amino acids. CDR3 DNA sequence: TGTGCCAGCAGCTCCTCCTATTCTAGATACGGGGAGCTGTTTTTT. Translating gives CASSSSYSRYGELFF.

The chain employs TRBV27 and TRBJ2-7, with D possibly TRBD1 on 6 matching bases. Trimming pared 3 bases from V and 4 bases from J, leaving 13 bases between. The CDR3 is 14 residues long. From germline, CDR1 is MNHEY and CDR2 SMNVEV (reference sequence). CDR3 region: CASSLKGERYEQYF. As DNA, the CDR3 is TGTGCCAGCAGTTTGAAGGGGGAACGTTACGAGCAGTACTTC.

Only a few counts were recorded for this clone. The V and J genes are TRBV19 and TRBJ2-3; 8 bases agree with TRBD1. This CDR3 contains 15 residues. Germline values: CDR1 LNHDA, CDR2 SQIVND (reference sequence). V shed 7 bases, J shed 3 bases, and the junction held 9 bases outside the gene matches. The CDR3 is CASTTQGARTDTQYF. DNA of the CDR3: TGTGCCAGTACCACTCAGGGGGCGCGTACAGATACGCAGTATTTT.

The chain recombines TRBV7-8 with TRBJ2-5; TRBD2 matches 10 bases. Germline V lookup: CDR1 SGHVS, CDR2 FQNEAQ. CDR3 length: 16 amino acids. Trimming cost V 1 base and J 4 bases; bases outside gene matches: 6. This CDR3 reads CASSLGGASGGETQYF. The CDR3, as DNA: TGTGCCAGCAGCTTAGGGGGGGCTAGCGGGGGAGAGACCCAGTACTTC.

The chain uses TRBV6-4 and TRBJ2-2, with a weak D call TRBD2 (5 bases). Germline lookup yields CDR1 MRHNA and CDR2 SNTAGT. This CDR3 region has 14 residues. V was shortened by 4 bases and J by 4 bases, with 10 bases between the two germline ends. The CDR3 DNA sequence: TGTGCCAGCAGTGCCGAGGGTGGCACCGGGGAGCTGTTTTTT. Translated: CASSAEGGTGELFF.

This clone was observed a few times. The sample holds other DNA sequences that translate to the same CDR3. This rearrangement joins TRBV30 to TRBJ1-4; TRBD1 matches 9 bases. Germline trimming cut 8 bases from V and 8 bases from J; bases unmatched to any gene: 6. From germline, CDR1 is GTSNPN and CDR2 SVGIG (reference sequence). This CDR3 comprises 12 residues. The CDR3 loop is CALDRGGEKLFF. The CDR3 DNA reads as TGTGCCCTGGACAGGGGAGGCGAAAAACTGTTTTTT.

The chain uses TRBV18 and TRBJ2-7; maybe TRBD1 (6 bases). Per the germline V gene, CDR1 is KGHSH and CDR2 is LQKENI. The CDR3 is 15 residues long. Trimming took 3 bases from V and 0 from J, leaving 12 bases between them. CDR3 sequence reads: CASSPPTGDSYEQYF. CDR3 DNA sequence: TGTGCCAGCTCACCTCCGACAGGTGACTCCTACGAGCAGTACTTC.

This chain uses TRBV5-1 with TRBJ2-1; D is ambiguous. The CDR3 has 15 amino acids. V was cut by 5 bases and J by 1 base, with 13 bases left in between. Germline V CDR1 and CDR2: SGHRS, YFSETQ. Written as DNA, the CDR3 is TGCGCCAGCAGTGTCACCTCCTTTTCCTACAATGAGCAGTTCTTC. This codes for CASSVTSFSYNEQFF.

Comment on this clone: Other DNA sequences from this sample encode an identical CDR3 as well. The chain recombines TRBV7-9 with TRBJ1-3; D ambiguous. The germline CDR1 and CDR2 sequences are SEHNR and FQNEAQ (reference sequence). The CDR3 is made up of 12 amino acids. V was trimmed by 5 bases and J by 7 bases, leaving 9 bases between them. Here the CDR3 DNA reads TGTGCCAGCAGCAGGGAAGGTAACACCATATATTTT. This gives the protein CASSREGNTIYF. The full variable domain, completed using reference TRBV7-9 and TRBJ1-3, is DTGVSQNPRHKITKRGQNVTFRCDPISEHNRLYWYRQTLGQGPEFLTYFQNEAQLEKSRLLSDRFSAERPKGSFSTLEIQRTEQGDSAMYLCASSREGNTIYFGEGSWLTVV.

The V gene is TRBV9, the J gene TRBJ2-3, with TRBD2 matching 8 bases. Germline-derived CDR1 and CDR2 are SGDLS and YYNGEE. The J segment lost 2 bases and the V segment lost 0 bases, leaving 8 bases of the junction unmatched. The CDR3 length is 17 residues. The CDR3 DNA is TGTGCCAGCAGCGTAGATCGGACGGGAGGGGACACAGATACGCAGTATTTT. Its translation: CASSVDRTGGDTDTQYF.

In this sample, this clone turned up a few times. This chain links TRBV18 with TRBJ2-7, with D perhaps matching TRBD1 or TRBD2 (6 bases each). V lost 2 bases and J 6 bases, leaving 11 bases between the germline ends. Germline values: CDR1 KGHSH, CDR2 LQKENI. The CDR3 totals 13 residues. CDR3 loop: CASSPGRGGEQYF. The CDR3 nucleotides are TGTGCCAGCTCACCAGGCAGGGGAGGCGAGCAGTACTTC. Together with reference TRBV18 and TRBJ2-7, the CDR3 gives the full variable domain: NAGVMQNPRHLVRRRGQEARLRCSPMKGHSHVYWYRQLPEEGLKFMVYLQKENIIDESGMPKERFSAEFPKEGPSILRIQQVVRGDSAAYFCASSPGRGGEQYFGPGTRLTVT.

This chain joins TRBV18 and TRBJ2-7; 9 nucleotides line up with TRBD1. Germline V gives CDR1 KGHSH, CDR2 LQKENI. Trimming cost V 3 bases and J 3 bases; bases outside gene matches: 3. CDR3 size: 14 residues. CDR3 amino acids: CASSPRQGVYEQYF. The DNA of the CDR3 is TGTGCCAGCTCACCCCGACAGGGGGTCTACGAGCAGTACTTC. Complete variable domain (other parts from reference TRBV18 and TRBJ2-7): NAGVMQNPRHLVRRRGQEARLRCSPMKGHSHVYWYRQLPEEGLKFMVYLQKENIIDESGMPKERFSAEFPKEGPSILRIQQVVRGDSAAYFCASSPRQGVYEQYFGPGTRLTVT.

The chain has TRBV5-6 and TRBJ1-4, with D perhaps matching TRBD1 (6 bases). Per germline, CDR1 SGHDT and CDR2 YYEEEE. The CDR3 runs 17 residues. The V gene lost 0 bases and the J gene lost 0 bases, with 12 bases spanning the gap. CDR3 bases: TGTGCCAGCAGCTTGGCCGATCCAGGGGCAACTAATGAAAAACTGTTTTTT. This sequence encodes CASSLADPGATNEKLFF.

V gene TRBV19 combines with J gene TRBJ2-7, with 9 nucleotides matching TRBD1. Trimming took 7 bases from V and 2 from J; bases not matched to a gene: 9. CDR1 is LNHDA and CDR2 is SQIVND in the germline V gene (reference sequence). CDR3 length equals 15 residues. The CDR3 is CASTGRGQGPYEQYF. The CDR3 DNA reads TGTGCCAGTACCGGCCGGGGACAGGGACCCTACGAGCAGTACTTC.

DNA for the CDR3: TGCGCCAGCCTAGCCAAGTACCAAGAGACCCAGTACTTC. Translation: CASLAKYQETQYF. The chain has TRBV10-2 and TRBJ2-5, with D perhaps matching TRBD2 (5 bases). This CDR3 has 13 amino acids. Germline values: CDR1 WSHSY, CDR2 SAAADI. The V end lost 8 bases, the J end lost 0 bases, and 10 bases lay between the germline ends.

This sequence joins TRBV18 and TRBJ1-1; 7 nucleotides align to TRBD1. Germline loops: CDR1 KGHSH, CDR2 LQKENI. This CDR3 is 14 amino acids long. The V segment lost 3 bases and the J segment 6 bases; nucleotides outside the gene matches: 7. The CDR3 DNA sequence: TGTGCCAGCTCACCGGGGCAGGGGGAGGCTGAAGCTTTCTTT. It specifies CASSPGQGEAEAFF.

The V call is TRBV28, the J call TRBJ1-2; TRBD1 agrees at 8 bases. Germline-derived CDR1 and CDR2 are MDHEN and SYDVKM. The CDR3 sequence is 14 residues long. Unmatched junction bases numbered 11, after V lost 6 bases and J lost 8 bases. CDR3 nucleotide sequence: TGTGCCAGCAGATCGCCCGGACAGGGTAGAGGCTACACCTTC. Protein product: CASRSPGQGRGYTF.

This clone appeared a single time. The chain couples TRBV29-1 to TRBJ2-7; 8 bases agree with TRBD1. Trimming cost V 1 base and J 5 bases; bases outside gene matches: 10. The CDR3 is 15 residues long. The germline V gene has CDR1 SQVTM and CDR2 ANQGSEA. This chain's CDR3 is CSVEGRTGLGNEQYF. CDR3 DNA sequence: TGCAGCGTTGAAGGCCGGACAGGGCTAGGAAACGAGCAGTACTTC.

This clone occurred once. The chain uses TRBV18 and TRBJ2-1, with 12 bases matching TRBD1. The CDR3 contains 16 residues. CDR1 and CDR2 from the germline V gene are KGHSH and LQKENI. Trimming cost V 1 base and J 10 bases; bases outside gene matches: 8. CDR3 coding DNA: TGTGCCAGCTCACCACTTAGGGACAGGGGGCCCGGAGAGCAGTTCTTC. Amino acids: CASSPLRDRGPGEQFF.

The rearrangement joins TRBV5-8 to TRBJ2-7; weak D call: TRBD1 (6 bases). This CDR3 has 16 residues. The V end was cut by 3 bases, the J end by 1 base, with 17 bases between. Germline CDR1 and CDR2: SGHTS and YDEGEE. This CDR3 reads CASSSTGEGVSYEQYF. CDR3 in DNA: TGTGCCAGCAGCTCGACAGGTGAAGGGGTTTCCTACGAGCAGTACTTC.

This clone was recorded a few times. The CDR3 DNA is TGTGCCAGGAGACTAGCGGGAATGACCGGGGAGCTGTTTTTT. Protein sequence: CARRLAGMTGELFF. This sequence joins TRBV2 and TRBJ2-2; 11 bases line up with TRBD2. The CDR3 runs 14 residues. Germline-derived CDR1 and CDR2 are SNHLY and FYNNEI. J gave up 5 bases and V 9 bases, and 5 bases lay outside the gene matches. Variable domain in full (rest from reference TRBV2 and TRBJ2-2): EPEVTQTPSHQVTQMGQEVILRCVPISNHLYFYWYRQILGQKVEFLVSFYNNEISEKSEIFDDQFSVERPDGSNFTLKIRSTKLEDSAMYFCARRLAGMTGELFFGEGSRLTVL.

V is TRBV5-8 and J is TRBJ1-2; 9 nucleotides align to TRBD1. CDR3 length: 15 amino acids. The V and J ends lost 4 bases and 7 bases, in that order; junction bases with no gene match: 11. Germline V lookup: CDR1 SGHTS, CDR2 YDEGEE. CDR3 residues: CASSLAGTGNLGYTF. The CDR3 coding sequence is TGTGCCAGCAGCCTCGCCGGGACAGGGAATCTTGGCTACACCTTC.

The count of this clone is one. CDR3: CASTTQLGTSGSGADTQYF. DNA for the CDR3: TGTGCCAGCACCACTCAATTAGGGACTAGCGGGAGTGGAGCAGATACGCAGTATTTT. The V and J genes are TRBV27 and TRBJ2-3; 14 bases agree with TRBD2. Germline CDR1 and CDR2: MNHEY and SMNVEV (reference sequence). Trimming cost V 7 bases and J 4 bases; bases outside gene matches: 16. This CDR3 region has 19 residues.

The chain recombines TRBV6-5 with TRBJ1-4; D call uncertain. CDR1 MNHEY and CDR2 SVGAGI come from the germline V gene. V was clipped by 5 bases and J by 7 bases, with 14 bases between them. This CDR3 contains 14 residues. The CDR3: CASSVRVRGEKLFF. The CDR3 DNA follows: TGTGCCAGCAGTGTAAGGGTACGGGGTGAAAAACTGTTTTTT.

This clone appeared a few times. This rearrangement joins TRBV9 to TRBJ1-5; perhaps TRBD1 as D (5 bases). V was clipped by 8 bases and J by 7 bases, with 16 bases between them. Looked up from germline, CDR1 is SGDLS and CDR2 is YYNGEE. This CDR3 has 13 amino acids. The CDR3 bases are TGTGCCAGATCCACAGGTTCTGGCCAGCCCCAGCATTTT. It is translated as CARSTGSGQPQHF.

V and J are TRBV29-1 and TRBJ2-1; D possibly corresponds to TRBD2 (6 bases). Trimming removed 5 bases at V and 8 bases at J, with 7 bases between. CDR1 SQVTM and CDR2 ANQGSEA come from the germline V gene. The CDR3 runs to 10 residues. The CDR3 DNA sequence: TGCAGCGTTAGGGAGGATGAGCAGTTCTTC. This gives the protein CSVREDEQFF.

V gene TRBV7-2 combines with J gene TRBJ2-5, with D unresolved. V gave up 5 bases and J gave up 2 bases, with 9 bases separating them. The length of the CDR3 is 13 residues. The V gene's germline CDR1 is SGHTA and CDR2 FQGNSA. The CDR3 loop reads CASSPHQQETQYF. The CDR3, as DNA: TGTGCCAGCAGCCCTCACCAGCAAGAGACCCAGTACTTC. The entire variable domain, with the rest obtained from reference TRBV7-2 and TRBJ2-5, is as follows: GAGVSQSPSNKVTEKGKDVELRCDPISGHTALYWYRQSLGQGLEFLIYFQGNSAPDKSGLPSDRFSAERTGGSVSTLTIQRTQQEDSAVYLCASSPHQQETQYFGPGTRLLVL.

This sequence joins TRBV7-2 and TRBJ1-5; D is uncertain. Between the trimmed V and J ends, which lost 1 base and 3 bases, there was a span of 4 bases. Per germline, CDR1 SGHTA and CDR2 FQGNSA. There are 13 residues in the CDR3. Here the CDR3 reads CASSLEFNQPQHF. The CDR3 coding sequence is TGTGCCAGCAGCTTAGAGTTCAATCAGCCCCAGCATTTT. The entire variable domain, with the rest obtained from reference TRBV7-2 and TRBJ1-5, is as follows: GAGVSQSPSNKVTEKGKDVELRCDPISGHTALYWYRQSLGQGLEFLIYFQGNSAPDKSGLPSDRFSAERTGGSVSTLTIQRTQQEDSAVYLCASSLEFNQPQHFGDGTRLSIL.